The next 15 T cell receptor beta chains were all read from a single sample in a study of T cell responses to AZD1222 COVID-19 vaccine. Profiled with immunoSEQ multiplex PCR; TCRdb holds only in-frame clones, not every one. The table has 99,000 or so clones, over 75% seen once; the top ten hold more than 8%. Sample: peripheral blood, taken on day 0 of AZD1222 vaccination. All receptors derive from an adult in good health.

This clone was counted a few times. The V gene is TRBV6-2 or TRBV6-3, the J gene TRBJ2-1; TRBD2 matches at 7 bases. The CDR3 is 20 residues long. CDR1 and CDR2 from the germline V gene are MNHEY and SVGEGT. V was pared by 2 bases and J by 0 bases, with 16 bases of the junction left unmatched. The CDR3 region has the DNA TGTGCCAGCAGTTACAAGACTAGCCCGTCCCGCTGGAGCTCCTACAATGAGCAGTTCTTC. The encoded protein is CASSYKTSPSRWSSYNEQFF.

The V and J genes are TRBV11-3 and TRBJ2-1; the match to TRBD1 covers 7 bases. The CDR3 loop spans 14 amino acids. V gave up 4 bases and J gave up 8 bases; unmatched junction bases: 8. Germline CDR1 and CDR2: SGHNT and YENEEA. The CDR3 loop reads CASSSDRAGHEQFF. The CDR3 DNA sequence: TGTGCCAGCAGCTCTGACAGGGCTGGCCATGAGCAGTTCTTC.

The chain links TRBV6-5 to TRBJ1-2; unclear D gene. The CDR3 contains 13 residues. The germline gives CDR1 MNHEY, CDR2 SVGAGI. Trimming stripped 0 bases from V and 4 bases from J, with 6 bases between. CDR3 sequence reads: CASSYSAVYGYTF. For the CDR3, the DNA is TGTGCCAGCAGTTACTCTGCAGTCTATGGCTACACCTTC.

The gene calls are TRBV19 and TRBJ1-1; D is possibly TRBD1 (6 bases). Trimming pared 1 base from V and 4 bases from J, leaving 7 bases between. Germline V gene sequence: CDR1 LNHDA, CDR2 SQIVND (reference sequence). This CDR3 comprises 13 residues. The CDR3 region has the DNA TGTGCCAGTAGTATAGCGGGGGCCACTGAAGCTTTCTTT. Its protein is CASSIAGATEAFF.

The chain uses TRBV19 and TRBJ2-2, with 8 bases identical to TRBD2. From germline, CDR1 is LNHDA and CDR2 SQIVND (reference sequence). Unmatched junction bases numbered 12, after V lost 5 bases and J lost 4 bases. The CDR3 covers 17 residues. The CDR3 region has the DNA TGTGCCAGTAGTCCCTCGGGGCTAGCGGGTTCCACCGGGGAGCTGTTTTTT. It translates to CASSPSGLAGSTGELFF.

The chain carries TRBV2 and TRBJ1-1; D is unclear. V was clipped by 6 bases and J by 3 bases, with 11 bases between them. Germline CDR1 SNHLY, CDR2 FYNNEI. The CDR3 length is 13 residues. CDR3: CASSFGLHTEAFF. The CDR3 DNA reads as TGTGCCAGCAGCTTCGGACTGCACACTGAAGCTTTCTTT.

This chain connects TRBV25-1 to TRBJ1-3, with D unclear. CDR1 and CDR2 (germline): MGHDK, SYGVNS. CDR3 length equals 14 residues. Trimming took off 4 bases at V and 0 bases at J, with 7 bases between the two ends. Written as DNA, the CDR3 is TGTGCCAGCAGTGGCCGAAGCTCTGGAAACACCATATATTTT. It translates to CASSGRSSGNTIYF.

The chain uses TRBV28 and TRBJ1-1; D is ambiguous. Per the germline V gene, CDR1 is MDHEN and CDR2 is SYDVKM. The CDR3 contains 16 residues. V was trimmed by 8 bases and J by 1 base, leaving 20 bases between them. This chain's CDR3 is CASRIPLGVGNTEAFF. Written as DNA, the CDR3 is TGTGCCAGCCGAATCCCCCTCGGGGTAGGGAACACTGAAGCTTTCTTT.

The chain combines TRBV5-1 with TRBJ2-7; D may be TRBD1 or TRBD2 (6 bases each). The length of the CDR3 is 14 residues. V lost 1 base, J lost 6 bases, and 14 bases lay in between. The germline CDR1 and CDR2 sequences are SGHRS and YFSETQ. The CDR3 region has the DNA TGCGCCAGCAGCTTGTTTTGGGGGGCGGGCGAGCAGTACTTC. This sequence encodes CASSLFWGAGEQYF.

V usage is TRBV11-2 and J usage is TRBJ1-2, with 9 bases that match TRBD1. Trimming at V came to 6 bases and at J to 5 bases, leaving 1 base not matched to a gene. This CDR3 comprises 12 residues. Germline-derived CDR1 and CDR2 are SGHAT and FQNNGV. The CDR3 loop reads CASSDRGYGYTF. DNA for the CDR3: TGTGCCAGCAGTGACAGGGGGTATGGCTACACCTTC.

V and J are TRBV2 and TRBJ2-7, with D maybe TRBD1 (6 bases). The V end was cut by 5 bases, the J end by 0 bases, with 11 bases between. Per germline, CDR1 SNHLY and CDR2 FYNNEI. CDR3 length: 14 amino acids. The CDR3 DNA follows: TGTGCCAGCAGTAAGGACAGATCCTCCTACGAGCAGTACTTC. Protein sequence: CASSKDRSSYEQYF.

The chain carries TRBV2 and TRBJ2-7; 7 bases fit TRBD1. Germline CDR1 and CDR2: SNHLY and FYNNEI. Unmatched junction bases numbered 3, after V lost 7 bases and J lost 0 bases. The CDR3 consists of 13 residues. CDR3 DNA: TGTGCCAGCAATTACAGGGGCTCCTACGAGCAGTACTTC. It specifies CASNYRGSYEQYF. Combining the CDR3 with reference TRBV2 and TRBJ2-7 gives the whole variable domain EPEVTQTPSHQVTQMGQEVILRCVPISNHLYFYWYRQILGQKVEFLVSFYNNEISEKSEIFDDQFSVERPDGSNFTLKIRSTKLEDSAMYFCASNYRGSYEQYFGPGTRLTVT.

This clone has only one observation. The chain combines TRBV28 with TRBJ2-2, with D perhaps being TRBD1 or TRBD2 (6 bases each). Germline CDR1 MDHEN, CDR2 SYDVKM. This CDR3 has 18 residues. V lost 3 bases and J lost 5, with 22 bases in between. CDR3 residues: CASSLPKGRGASTGELFF. CDR3 nucleotides: TGTGCCAGCAGTTTGCCTAAGGGAAGGGGGGCAAGTACCGGGGAGCTGTTTTTT. The full variable domain, completed using reference TRBV28 and TRBJ2-2, is DVKVTQSSRYLVKRTGEKVFLECVQDMDHENMFWYRQDPGLGLRLIYFSYDVKMKEKGDIPEGYSVSREKKERFSLILESASTNQTSMYLCASSLPKGRGASTGELFFGEGSRLTVL.

The chain recombines TRBV25-1 with TRBJ1-3; 11 bases are shared with TRBD1. The CDR3 runs 15 residues. The germline V gene encodes CDR1 MGHDK and CDR2 SYGVNS. J gave up 7 bases and V 3 bases, and 5 bases lay outside the gene matches. CDR3: CASSDPGQGVNTIYF. CDR3 coding DNA: TGTGCCAGCAGTGATCCGGGACAGGGGGTCAACACCATATATTTT.

The V gene is TRBV4-2, the J gene TRBJ2-3; the match to TRBD2 covers 14 bases. V was clipped by 1 base and J by 0 bases; unmatched bases: 3. This CDR3 is 18 amino acids long. Germline V gene sequence: CDR1 LGHNA, CDR2 YNFKEQ. The CDR3 DNA is TGTGCCAGCAGCCAAGGACTAGCGGGGGGGCCGAGCACAGATACGCAGTATTTT. This codes for CASSQGLAGGPSTDTQYF.